The 10 T cell receptor beta chains below all came from one sample that was sequenced in a study of blood T cells in healthy people across ages. Alongside a J-beta primer mix, a sample-barcoded 5' primer served in a second PCR lasting about 6 to 12 cycles. In TCRdb, the 5' RACE reads were re-called with MiXCR into one record per CDR3 protein. Among about 1.5 million distinct CDR3 sequences listed, roughly two fifths were seen once. Sequenced sample: blood. The receptor source for this set is a woman aged 18 to 35 in good health.

In nucleotides, the CDR3 is TGCAGCGTTGTCTTAAGGGGGGGCGGGGAATACAATGAGCAGTTCTTC. Its translation is CSVVLRGGGEYNEQFF. The genes are TRBV29-1 and TRBJ2-1; tentatively, D is TRBD2 (7 bases). Germline V gene lookup returns CDR1 SQVTM and CDR2 ANQGSEA. This CDR3 contains 16 residues. V was shortened by 4 bases and J by 4 bases, with 20 bases between the two germline ends.

This clonotype appeared a few times. The chain recombines TRBV13 with TRBJ2-3, with 9 bases matching TRBD2. V was pared by 5 bases and J by 2 bases, with 5 bases of the junction left unmatched. Germline-derived CDR1 and CDR2 are PRHDT and FYEKMQ (reference sequence). CDR3 length: 15 amino acids. The CDR3 loop reads CASSGGLAPTDTQYF. The DNA for the CDR3 is TGTGCCAGCAGCGGGGGACTAGCTCCCACAGATACGCAGTATTTT.

This clonotype was seen only a few times. This sequence joins TRBV10-3 and TRBJ2-2; TRBD2 matches at 8 bases. Germline V gives CDR1 ENHRY, CDR2 SYGVKD. The CDR3 totals 17 residues. With V trimmed by 2 bases and J by 0 bases, 5 bases remained unmatched. The DNA of the CDR3 is TGTGCCATCAGTGAGCCGGTAGCGGGACCGAACACCGGGGAGCTGTTTTTT. This encodes CAISEPVAGPNTGELFF.

Remarks on this clonotype: One junction end disagrees with the germline gene, perhaps due to a read error. The rearrangement uses TRBV27 and TRBJ1-4; the D is unclear. The germline gives CDR1 MNHEY, CDR2 SMNVEV (reference sequence). This CDR3 is 12 amino acids long. The CDR3 spells CAGSFFGEKLFF. The CDR3 DNA follows: TGTGCCGGCAGTTTCTTTGGGGAAAAACTGTTTTTT.

This clonotype occurred once. The junction shows a germline mismatch at one end, possibly a read error. The J gene is TRBJ2-1, the V gene TRBV3-1; 8 nucleotides match TRBD1. In germline, CDR1 is LGHDT, CDR2 YNNKEL (reference sequence). The CDR3 contains 19 residues. CDR3 nucleotide sequence: TGTGCCGGCAGCCAAGCGGGTTACGGGACAGGCGTAGCCTACAATGAGCAGTTCTTC. Translated: CAGSQAGYGTGVAYNEQFF.

This clonotype was counted only a few times. The chain carries TRBV20-1 and TRBJ1-1; tentatively, D is TRBD1 (6 bases). Trimming pared 0 bases from V and 4 bases from J, leaving 6 bases between. The CDR3 has 12 residues. Germline assignment: CDR1 DFQATT and CDR2 SNEGSKA (reference sequence). The CDR3 here is CSAREGATEAFF. CDR3 nucleotides: TGCAGTGCTAGAGAGGGGGCCACTGAAGCTTTCTTT.

The J gene is TRBJ1-2, the V gene TRBV4-2; maybe TRBD1 (5 bases). The CDR3 spans 15 residues. Germline V CDR1 and CDR2: LGHNA, YNFKEQ. With 4 bases removed from V and 4 bases from J, the gap between germline ends came to 16 bases. Here the CDR3 reads CASSPLGAASYGYTF. The DNA of the CDR3 is TGTGCCAGCAGCCCCCTAGGGGCGGCCAGCTATGGCTACACCTTC.

The rearrangement joins TRBV7-2 to TRBJ2-3; D is perhaps TRBD1 or TRBD2 (5 bases each). Germline assignment: CDR1 SGHTA and CDR2 FQGNSA. The CDR3 loop spans 15 amino acids. V dropped 6 bases and J dropped 2 bases, with 15 bases sitting between them. The CDR3 DNA reads as TGTGCCAGCAGTCTCGGGACCGCCGTCACAGATACGCAGTATTTT. Amino acid sequence: CASSLGTAVTDTQYF.

The V and J genes are TRBV7-2 and TRBJ1-1; 7 positions match TRBD1. The junction had 3 bases not matched to a gene; V was cut back by 6 bases and J by 5 bases. The CDR3 loop spans 12 amino acids. Germline CDR1 SGHTA, CDR2 FQGNSA. The CDR3 nucleotides read TGTGCCAGCAGGGCACAGGGGACTGAAGCTTTCTTT. Its translation is CASRAQGTEAFF.

In the case of this clonotype: The junction shows a germline mismatch at one end, possibly a read error. The chain carries TRBV19 and TRBJ1-5; TRBD1 is a possible D gene (5 bases). Germline assignment: CDR1 LNHDA and CDR2 SQIVND (reference sequence). The CDR3 sequence is 13 residues long. CDR3 DNA sequence: TGTGCCAGTAGTATGGGGCGAGATCAGCCCCGGCATTTT. Protein: CASSMGRDQPRHF. The full variable domain, completed using reference TRBV19 and TRBJ1-5, is DGGITQSPKYLFRKEGQNVTLSCEQNLNHDAMYWYRQDPGQGLRLIYYSQIVNDFQKGDIAEGYSVSREKKESFPLTVTSAQKNPTAFYLCASSMGRDQPRHFGDGTRLSIL.